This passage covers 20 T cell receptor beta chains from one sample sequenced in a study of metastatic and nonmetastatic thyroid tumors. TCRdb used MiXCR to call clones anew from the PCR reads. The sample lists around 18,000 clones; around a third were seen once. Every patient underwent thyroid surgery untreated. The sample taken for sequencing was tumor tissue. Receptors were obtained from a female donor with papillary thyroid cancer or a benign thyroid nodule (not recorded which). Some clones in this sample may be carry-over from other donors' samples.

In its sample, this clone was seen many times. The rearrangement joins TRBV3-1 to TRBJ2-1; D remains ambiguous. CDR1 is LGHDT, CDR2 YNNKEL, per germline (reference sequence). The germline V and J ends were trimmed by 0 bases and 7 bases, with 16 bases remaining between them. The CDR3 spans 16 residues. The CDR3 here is CASSQESAQKWNEQFF. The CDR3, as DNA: TGTGCCAGCAGCCAAGAGTCAGCCCAAAAATGGAATGAGCAGTTCTTC.

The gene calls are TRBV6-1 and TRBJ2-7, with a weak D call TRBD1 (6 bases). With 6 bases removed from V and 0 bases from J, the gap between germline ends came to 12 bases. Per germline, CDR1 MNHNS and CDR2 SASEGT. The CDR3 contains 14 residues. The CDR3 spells CASRERTASYEQYF. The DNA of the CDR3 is TGTGCCAGCAGAGAAAGGACAGCCTCCTACGAGCAGTACTTC.

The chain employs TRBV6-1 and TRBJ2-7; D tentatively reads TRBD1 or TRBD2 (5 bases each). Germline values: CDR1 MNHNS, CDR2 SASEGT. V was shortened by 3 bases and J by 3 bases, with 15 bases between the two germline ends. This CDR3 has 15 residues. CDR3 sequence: CASSDQRGVDYEQYF. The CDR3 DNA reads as TGTGCCAGCAGTGACCAGAGGGGAGTGGACTACGAGCAGTACTTC.

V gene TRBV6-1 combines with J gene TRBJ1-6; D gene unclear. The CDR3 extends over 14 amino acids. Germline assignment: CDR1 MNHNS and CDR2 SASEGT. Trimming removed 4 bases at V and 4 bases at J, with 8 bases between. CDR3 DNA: TGTGCCAGCAGTGCCGGGCCTTATAATTCACCCCTCCACTTT. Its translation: CASSAGPYNSPLHF.

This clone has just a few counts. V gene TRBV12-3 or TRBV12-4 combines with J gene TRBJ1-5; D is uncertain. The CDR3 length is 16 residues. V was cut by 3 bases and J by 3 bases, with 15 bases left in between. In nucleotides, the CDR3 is TGTGCCAGCAGTTTGGGTGGGTTGTGGGTCAATCAGCCCCAGCATTTT. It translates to CASSLGGLWVNQPQHF.

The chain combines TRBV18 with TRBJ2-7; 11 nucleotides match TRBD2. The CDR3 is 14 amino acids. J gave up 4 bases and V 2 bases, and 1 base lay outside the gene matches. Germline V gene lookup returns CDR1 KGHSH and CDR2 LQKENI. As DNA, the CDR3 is TGTGCCAGCTCACCAGGACTAGCGGGTTACGAGCAGTACTTC. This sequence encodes CASSPGLAGYEQYF.

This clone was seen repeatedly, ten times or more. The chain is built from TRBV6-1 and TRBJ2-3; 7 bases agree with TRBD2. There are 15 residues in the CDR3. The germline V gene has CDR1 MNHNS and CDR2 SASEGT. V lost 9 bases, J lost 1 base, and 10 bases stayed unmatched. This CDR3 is CASWGGYGGTDTQYF. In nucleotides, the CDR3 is TGTGCCAGTTGGGGGGGGTACGGAGGCACAGATACGCAGTATTTT.

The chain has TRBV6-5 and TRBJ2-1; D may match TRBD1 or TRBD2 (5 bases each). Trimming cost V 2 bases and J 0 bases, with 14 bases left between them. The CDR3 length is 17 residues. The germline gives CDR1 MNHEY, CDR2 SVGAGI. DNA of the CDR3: TGTGCCAGCAGTTACAGGGGAGCCCCATCCTCCTACAATGAGCAGTTCTTC. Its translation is CASSYRGAPSSYNEQFF.

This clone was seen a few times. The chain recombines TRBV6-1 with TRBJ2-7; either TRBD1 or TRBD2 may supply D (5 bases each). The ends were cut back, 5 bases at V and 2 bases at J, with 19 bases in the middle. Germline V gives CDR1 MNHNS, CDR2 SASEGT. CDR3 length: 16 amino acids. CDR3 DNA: TGTGCCAGCAGTCGACCTCCCGGGACCGGCGCCTACGAGCAGTACTTC. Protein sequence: CASSRPPGTGAYEQYF.

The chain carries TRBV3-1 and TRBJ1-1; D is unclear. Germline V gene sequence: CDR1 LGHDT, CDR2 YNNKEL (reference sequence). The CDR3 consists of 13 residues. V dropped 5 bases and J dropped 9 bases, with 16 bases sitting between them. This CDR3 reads CASSGGWVGKAFF. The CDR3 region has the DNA TGTGCCAGCAGCGGCGGCTGGGTCGGGAAAGCTTTCTTT.

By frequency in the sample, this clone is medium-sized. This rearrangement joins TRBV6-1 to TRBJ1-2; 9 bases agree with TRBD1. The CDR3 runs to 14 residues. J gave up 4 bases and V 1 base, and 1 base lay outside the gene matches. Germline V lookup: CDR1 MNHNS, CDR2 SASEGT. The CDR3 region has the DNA TGTGCCAGCAGTGAAGGACAGGGGGGCTATGGCTACACCTTC. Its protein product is CASSEGQGGYGYTF.

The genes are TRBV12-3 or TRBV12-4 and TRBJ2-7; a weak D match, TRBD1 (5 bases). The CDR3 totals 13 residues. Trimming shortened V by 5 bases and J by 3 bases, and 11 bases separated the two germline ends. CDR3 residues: CASSPDSRYEQYF. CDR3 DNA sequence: TGTGCCAGCAGTCCTGACAGCCGCTACGAGCAGTACTTC.

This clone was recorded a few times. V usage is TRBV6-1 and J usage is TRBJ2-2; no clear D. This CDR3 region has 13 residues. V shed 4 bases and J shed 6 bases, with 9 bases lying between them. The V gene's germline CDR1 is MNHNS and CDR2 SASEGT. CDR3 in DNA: TGTGCCAGCAGTGTCAGTATGGCCGGGGAGCTGTTTTTT. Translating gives CASSVSMAGELFF.

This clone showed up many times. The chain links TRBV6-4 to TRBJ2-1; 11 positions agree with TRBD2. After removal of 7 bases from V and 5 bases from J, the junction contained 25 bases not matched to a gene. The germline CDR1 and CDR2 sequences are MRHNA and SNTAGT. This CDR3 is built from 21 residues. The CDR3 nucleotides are TGTGCCAGCAACCCCCCGAGGGGGGGGGTGGTTCTAGCGGGAGGCCACAATGAGCAGTTCTTC. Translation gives CASNPPRGGVVLAGGHNEQFF.

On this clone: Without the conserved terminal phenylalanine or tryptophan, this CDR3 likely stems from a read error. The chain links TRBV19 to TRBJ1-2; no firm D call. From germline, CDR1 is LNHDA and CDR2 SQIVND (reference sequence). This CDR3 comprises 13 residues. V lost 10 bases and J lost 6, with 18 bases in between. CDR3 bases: TGTGCCACGCAGTCAGGTCAGGTGCATGGCTACACCGTC. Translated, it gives CATQSGQVHGYTV.

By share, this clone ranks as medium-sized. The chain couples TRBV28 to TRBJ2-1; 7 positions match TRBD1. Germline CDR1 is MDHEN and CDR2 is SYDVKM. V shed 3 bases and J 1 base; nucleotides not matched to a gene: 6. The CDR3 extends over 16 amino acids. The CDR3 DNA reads TGTGCCAGCAGTTTGGGCGGCAGGGGGTCCTACAATGAGCAGTTCTTC. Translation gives CASSLGGRGSYNEQFF.

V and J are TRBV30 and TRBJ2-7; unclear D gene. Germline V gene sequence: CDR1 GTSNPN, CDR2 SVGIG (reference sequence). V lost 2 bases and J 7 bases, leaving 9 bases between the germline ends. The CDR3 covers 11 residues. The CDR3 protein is CAWSRFNEQYF. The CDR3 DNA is TGTGCCTGGAGTCGCTTTAATGAGCAGTACTTC.

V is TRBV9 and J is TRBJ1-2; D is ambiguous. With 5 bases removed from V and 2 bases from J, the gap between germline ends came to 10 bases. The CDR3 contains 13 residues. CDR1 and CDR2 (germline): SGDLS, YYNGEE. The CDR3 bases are TGTGCCAGCAGTACCTGCCGGAACTATGGCTACACCTTC. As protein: CASSTCRNYGYTF.

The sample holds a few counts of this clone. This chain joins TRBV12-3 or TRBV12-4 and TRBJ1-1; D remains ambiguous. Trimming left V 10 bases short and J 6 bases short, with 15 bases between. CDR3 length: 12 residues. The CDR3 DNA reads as TGTGCCACCCGGGAGGCTCTCGCTGAAGCTTTCTTT. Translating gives CATREALAEAFF.

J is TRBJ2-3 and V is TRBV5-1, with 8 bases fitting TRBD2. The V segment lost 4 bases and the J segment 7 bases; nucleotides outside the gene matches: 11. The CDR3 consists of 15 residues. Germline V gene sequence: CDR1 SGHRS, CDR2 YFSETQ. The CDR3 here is CASSPGGDTTNTQYF. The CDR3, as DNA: TGCGCCAGCAGCCCCGGGGGGGACACCACTAATACGCAGTATTTT.